The entry that follows covers one T cell receptor beta chain sequence. Many counts were recorded for this clonotype. The clone's antigen remains unknown. No base quality values were provided; no much bigger clone lies one nucleotide off. The data originate from a study of blood T cells in healthy people across ages (dated by TCRdb to the mid-2010s). A note on the overall study: Template switching captured roughly one uniquely barcoded TCR beta cDNA molecule per two T cells in model experiments. For two donors (one aged 18 to 29 and one aged 80 or older), the study analyzed two additional independent replicas of 1 million unique cDNA reads from the same blood draw. To avoid experimental bias, donors of different ages were distributed randomly across sequencing lanes. The donors were divided into four age groups: young (average around 17 years), middle-aged (under 40), aged (roughly 60) and long-lived (about 80). Age-related changes in TCR beta repertoire diversity were measured in the study by deep sequencing normalized with unique cDNA molecular identifiers.

Broad study findings and their caveats: Donor CMV infection status was unknown, potentially confounding age-related changes in expanded clonotypes. Compared with the aged group, the long-lived group had more naive CD4+ T cells, fewer expanded clones and increased TCR diversity, a pattern suggesting age selection. A strong correlation was found between observed TCR beta diversity and the percentage of naive T cells measured by flow cytometry. Total diversity estimates from one million sequenced T cells were considered lower bounds and underestimates. As age increased, observed TCR beta diversity per million T cells dropped in a roughly linear way, and a significant reduction was already evident by age around 41. Conclusive comparison of naive and antigen-experienced compartments was prevented by the profiling of bulk unsorted PBMCs.

Libraries were made using 5' RACE. The data were produced on an Illumina HiSeq 2500. The second PCR ran for about 6 to 12 cycles and used a J-beta primer mix along with a sample-barcoded 5' primer. Each TCR beta cDNA molecule received a unique molecular identifier from a template-switch 5' adaptor carrying 12 random nucleotides. Each sample yielded at least 3 million CDR3-containing paired-end reads. The Mint cDNA synthesis kit, primed by a TRBC-specific oligonucleotide, was used to synthesize first-strand cDNA from all RNA. After uracil-DNA glycosylase treatment, a first 18-cycle PCR used universal primers M1SS and BC2_uni_R on all cDNA. On the study's bioinformatics: Each sample was normalized by randomly selecting 1 million high-quality reads, each carrying a distinct molecular identifier. Instead of being binned into consensus sequences, reads that shared molecular identifiers were thrown out. MiTCR, set to a Q25 quality threshold and the strictest error-elimination algorithm, was used for CDR3 identification, clonotype clustering and error correction. Lower-bound total TCR beta diversity was estimated with a nonparametric unseen species model using Euler transformation. TCRdb trimmed public reads at Q25 via fastp, called clones via MiXCR and kept in-frame beta chains. Identical CDR3 protein sequences are pooled into one entry, listed with their most common genes and DNA. The V and J calls reflect TCRdb's pipeline rather than the authors' work. The sample table records about 1.7 million distinct CDR3 sequences; 28% of these occur just once. The leading ten clones occupy 6.5% to 8.5% of the sample.

The CDR3 sequence holds 18 residues, the cysteine and phenylalanine included. CDR3 DNA is the only sequence kept; it has 54 bases, read in frame from the first base. As encoded in the germline V gene, CDR1 is SGHTA while CDR2 is FQGTGA. V and J are truncated by 1 base and 2 bases respectively, leaving an intervening sequence of 19 bases. Systemically healthy Caucasian individuals from Russia, 35 to 40 in total and aged about 6 to 100 years, were included as donors. Each donor gave 8 to 10 milliliters of peripheral blood, drawn into EDTA-treated Vacutainer tubes. Ficoll-Paque density-gradient centrifugation was used to isolate PBMCs, with at least 7 million obtained per sample. Total RNA was extracted from PBMCs with Trizol reagent, with at least 5 micrograms obtained per sample. For every donor, an aliquot of PBMCs went through flow cytometry to measure the percentages of naive CD45RAhigh/CD27high T cells.

The sequencing input was blood. The TCR originated in a woman aged 25 to 39 in good health. This chain joins TRBV7-3 to TRBJ2-3, with TRBD2 as a weak D call on 6 bases. In nucleotides, the sequence is TGTGCCAGCAGCTTAAGAGGGTTGGGCGGGGCGGTCACAGATACGCAGTATTTT. Its translation reads: CASSLRGLGGAVTDTQYF.